A single sample gave rise to the 25 T cell receptor beta chains below, sequenced in a study of molecular identifiers for immune sequencing clone quantification. TCRdb analysed the PCR reads with MiXCR anew, one entry per CDR3 protein. The sample holds some 320,000 distinct CDR3 sequences; roughly 24% are singletons and the top ten take around 0.74%. Specimen: naive CD8+ T cells from blood, with Jurkat cell RNA spiked in. The subset is: FACS-sorted CD8+CD4-CCR7+CD45RA+ naive T cells. Source of these receptors: a human donor in good health. Some libraries in this study had Jurkat cell RNA spiked in.

V usage is TRBV15 and J usage is TRBJ2-7, with a weak D call TRBD1 (6 bases). V was trimmed by 4 bases and J by 3 bases, leaving 10 bases between them. The CDR3 is made up of 13 amino acids. From germline, CDR1 is LNHNV and CDR2 YYDKDF (reference sequence). CDR3 sequence reads: CATSNLQGYEQYF. The CDR3 region has the DNA TGTGCCACCAGCAACCTACAGGGCTACGAGCAGTACTTC.

In regard to this clonotype: One base away lies a much larger clone, so this may be a sequencing read error. The rearrangement uses TRBV12-3 or TRBV12-4 and TRBJ2-7; maybe TRBD1 (6 bases). The CDR3 sequence is 15 residues long. V lost 5 bases and J lost 4, with 18 bases in between. Written as DNA, the CDR3 is TGTGCCAGCAGTCAAACCGGGGCAGGGGATTACGAGCAGTACTTC. Translating gives CASSQTGAGDYEQYF.

This clonotype came up a few times. This chain connects TRBV25-1 to TRBJ1-4, with D possibly being TRBD1 (6 bases). Per the germline V gene, CDR1 is MGHDK and CDR2 is SYGVNS. The CDR3 is 13 residues long. V gave up 3 bases and J gave up 6 bases, with 8 bases separating them. DNA of the CDR3: TGTGCCAGCAGTGAGGGGGCGGATGAAAAACTGTTTTTT. Its protein is CASSEGADEKLFF.

About this clonotype: A much larger clone lies one base from this, so it may be a read error. V gene TRBV12-3 or TRBV12-4 combines with J gene TRBJ1-2; D is unresolved. The CDR3 is 13 residues long. DNA for the CDR3: TGTGCCAGCAGTTCCGGACGGAACTTTGGCTACACCTTC. Its translation: CASSSGRNFGYTF.

This clonotype showed up many times. CDR3 protein: CASSVGRGSSTDTQYF. The CDR3, as DNA: TGTGCCAGCAGCGTCGGCCGGGGATCTAGCACAGATACGCAGTATTTT. The chain has TRBV9 and TRBJ2-3, with a possible D match to TRBD2 (5 bases). The CDR3 consists of 16 residues. V was trimmed by 2 bases and J by 0 bases, leaving 13 bases between them. Germline values: CDR1 SGDLS, CDR2 YYNGEE.

This clonotype was recorded at least ten times. V gene TRBV12-5 combines with J gene TRBJ2-7, with 7 positions matching TRBD1. Trimming took 1 base from V and 4 from J; bases not matched to a gene: 1. This CDR3 is built from 13 residues. CDR1 is LGHNT, CDR2 FRNRAP, per germline. Here the CDR3 reads CASGLDRGYEQYF. The CDR3 DNA sequence: TGTGCTAGTGGTTTGGACAGGGGTTACGAGCAGTACTTC.

This chain joins TRBV14 and TRBJ2-3; D remains ambiguous. The V end lost 5 bases, the J end lost 1 base, and 10 bases lay between the germline ends. The germline gives CDR1 SGHDN, CDR2 FVKESK. The CDR3 consists of 14 residues. CDR3: CASSYLSGTDTQYF. For the CDR3, the DNA is TGTGCCAGCAGCTACCTGAGTGGCACAGATACGCAGTATTTT.

This clonotype occurred many times. The genes are TRBV28 and TRBJ2-7; no definite D call. Germline-derived CDR1 and CDR2 are MDHEN and SYDVKM. The CDR3 is 14 residues long. V lost 6 bases, J lost 2 bases, and 14 bases lay in between. The CDR3 reads CASSYGEPAYEQYF. CDR3 DNA sequence: TGTGCCAGCAGCTATGGGGAACCAGCCTACGAGCAGTACTTC.

The genes are TRBV28 and TRBJ2-4, with TRBD1 identical over 7 bases. Germline V gene lookup returns CDR1 MDHEN and CDR2 SYDVKM. V trimming: 6 bases; J trimming: 4 bases; junction bases outside the gene matches: 6. CDR3 length: 14 amino acids. The DNA of the CDR3 is TGTGCCAGCAGCGGAGAGGGACAGAAAAACATTCAGTACTTC. This gives the protein CASSGEGQKNIQYF.

A remark on this clonotype: Since a much larger clone is just one base distant, this may be a read error. This chain links TRBV12-3 or TRBV12-4 with TRBJ2-7, with D possibly matching TRBD1 (5 bases). V dropped 6 bases and J dropped 8 bases, with 17 bases sitting between them. The CDR3 contains 13 residues. The CDR3 DNA reads as TGTGCCAGCAGGGATTTCAGACAGAGCAAGCAGTACTTC. Translating it yields CASRDFRQSKQYF.

Remarks on this clonotype: A clone one base away is much larger, so this may be a read error. The chain recombines TRBV5-3 with TRBJ2-1, with D perhaps TRBD2 (5 bases). TRBV5-3 carries the ORF label, with uncertain function. This CDR3 comprises 14 residues. V lost 8 bases, J lost 5 bases, and 17 bases lay in between. The CDR3, as DNA: TGTGCCAGCGAGACTATGGGGTACAACAATGAGCAGTTCTTC. Translation: CASETMGYNNEQFF.

To note about this clonotype: A much more abundant neighbour one base away suggests this may be a read error. The V gene is TRBV14, the J gene TRBJ2-3; weak D call: TRBD2 (5 bases). The CDR3 contains 15 residues. The V end lost 2 bases, the J end lost 2 bases, and 11 bases lay between the germline ends. Germline V gives CDR1 SGHDN, CDR2 FVKESK. CDR3 DNA: TGTGCCAGCAGCCAATTGGAGGCTCCCACAGATACGCAGTATTTT. Its translation is CASSQLEAPTDTQYF. The complete variable domain, with remaining parts taken from reference TRBV14 and TRBJ2-3, reads EAGVTQFPSHSVIEKGQTVTLRCDPISGHDNLYWYRRVMGKEIKFLLHFVKESKQDESGMPNNRFLAERTGGTYSTLKVQPAELEDSGVYFCASSQLEAPTDTQYFGPGTRLTVL.

About this clonotype: A much bigger clone sits one base away, suggesting this may be a read error. The chain uses TRBV30 and TRBJ2-7; 10 nucleotides line up with TRBD1. Germline V gives CDR1 GTSNPN, CDR2 SVGIG (reference sequence). The CDR3 is made up of 14 amino acids. CDR3 sequence reads: CAWSFWDRGYGQYF. Here the CDR3 DNA reads TGTGCCTGGAGTTTCTGGGACAGGGGATACGGGCAGTACTTC.

This clonotype was observed once. As the CDR3 is not closed by the conserved phenylalanine or tryptophan, this likely results from a read error. The CDR3 coding sequence is TGTGCCAGCTCACCCCCGGGCCACCTCCATCAGCCCCAGCATTAT. It encodes CASSPPGHLHQPQHY. The chain employs TRBV18 and TRBJ1-5; the D is unclear. V dropped 3 bases and J dropped 5 bases, with 14 bases sitting between them. Germline values: CDR1 KGHSH, CDR2 LQKENI. The CDR3 runs 15 residues.

This clonotype showed up just once. This could be a read error, since a much larger clone is one nucleotide away. V usage is TRBV7-9 and J usage is TRBJ2-3; tentatively, D is TRBD2 (6 bases). The CDR3 spans 15 residues. CDR1 and CDR2 from the germline V gene are SEHNR and FQNEAQ (reference sequence). CDR3 bases: TGTGGCAGCAGCTTAGTCCTAGCGTACACAGATACGCAGTATTTT. Its translation: CGSSLVLAYTDTQYF.

This clonotype was seen many times. The CDR3 bases are TGTGCCAGCAGCTTATTTGGACGGACGAACCAAGAGACCCAGTACTTC. Translation gives CASSLFGRTNQETQYF. J is TRBJ2-5 and V is TRBV7-9; D not resolved. Trimming removed 2 bases from V and 0 bases from J, with 13 bases in between. Germline values: CDR1 SEHNR, CDR2 FQNEAQ (reference sequence). The CDR3 totals 16 residues.

This clonotype was counted between two and nine times. The chain is built from TRBV12-3 or TRBV12-4 and TRBJ2-7; D call uncertain. CDR3 length equals 14 residues. V was pared by 1 base and J by 3 bases, with 10 bases between. For the CDR3, the DNA is TGTGCCAGCAGTTTAGTGGTGGGGTACTACGAGCAGTACTTC. Translating it yields CASSLVVGYYEQYF.

This rearrangement joins TRBV28 to TRBJ2-1; TRBD1 agrees at 7 bases. The CDR3 consists of 13 residues. The V gene end was trimmed by 7 bases and the J gene end by 6 bases; junction bases not matched to a gene: 6. Germline V lookup: CDR1 MDHEN, CDR2 SYDVKM. This CDR3 is CASTQGVVNEQFF. The CDR3 nucleotides read TGTGCCAGCACCCAGGGGGTCGTCAATGAGCAGTTCTTC.

The chain links TRBV6-2 or TRBV6-3 to TRBJ2-3; D call uncertain. Germline V CDR1 and CDR2: MNHEY, SVGEGT. Trimming cost V 4 bases and J 4 bases, with 12 bases left between them. This CDR3 contains 14 residues. This CDR3 reads CASSSSSMADTQYF. DNA for the CDR3: TGTGCCAGCAGTTCAAGTAGCATGGCAGATACGCAGTATTTT.

For this clonotype: Being one base from a much bigger clone, this may be a read error. The chain has TRBV7-2 and TRBJ1-4; TRBD1 aligns across 7 bases. CDR1 and CDR2 (germline): SGHTA, FQGNSA. This CDR3 is 17 amino acids long. In DNA form, the CDR3 reads TGTGCCAGCCGCTTATCTACTTACAGGGGAAGTAATGAAAAACTGTTTTTT. It translates to CASRLSTYRGSNEKLFF.

In this sample, this clonotype turned up many times. This chain links TRBV9 with TRBJ2-7, with D perhaps matching TRBD2 (5 bases). Germline CDR1 and CDR2: SGDLS and YYNGEE. This CDR3 is 14 amino acids long. Between the trimmed V and J ends, which lost 3 bases and 6 bases, there was a span of 16 bases. The CDR3: CASSAGSARVEQYF. Written as DNA, the CDR3 is TGTGCCAGCAGCGCGGGGTCCGCGAGGGTCGAGCAGTACTTC. The variable domain in full, with the rest retrieved from reference TRBV9 and TRBJ2-7, is DSGVTQTPKHLITATGQRVTLRCSPRSGDLSVYWYQQSLDQGLQFLIQYYNGEERAKGNILERFSAQQFPDLHSELNLSSLELGDSALYFCASSAGSARVEQYFGPGTRLTVT.

This clonotype was seen many times. The V gene is TRBV20-1, the J gene TRBJ1-1; TRBD1 might be the D (5 bases). The CDR3 is 10 amino acids. Per the germline V gene, CDR1 is DFQATT and CDR2 is SNEGSKA (reference sequence). V was clipped by 1 base and J by 10 bases, with 7 bases between them. The CDR3 spells CSARGGAAFF. CDR3 bases: TGCAGTGCTAGAGGTGGGGCAGCTTTCTTT.

There are many counts of this clonotype. This chain connects TRBV7-9 to TRBJ2-7; D is possibly TRBD1 or TRBD2 (5 bases each). V lost 5 bases and J lost 0, with 23 bases in between. The germline V gene has CDR1 SEHNR and CDR2 FQNEAQ (reference sequence). The CDR3 has 18 amino acids. The CDR3 loop is CASSEGRATGASSYEQYF. The DNA of the CDR3 is TGTGCCAGCAGCGAGGGGCGGGCGACCGGTGCTAGCTCCTACGAGCAGTACTTC. Full variable domain (missing parts from reference TRBV7-9 and TRBJ2-7): DTGVSQNPRHKITKRGQNVTFRCDPISEHNRLYWYRQTLGQGPEFLTYFQNEAQLEKSRLLSDRFSAERPKGSFSTLEIQRTEQGDSAMYLCASSEGRATGASSYEQYFGPGTRLTVT.

The table lists this clonotype with a few counts. V and J are TRBV27 and TRBJ2-5; a possible D gene is TRBD1 (6 bases). CDR1 and CDR2 (germline): MNHEY, SMNVEV (reference sequence). The CDR3 runs 15 residues. Trimming removed 4 bases at V and 7 bases at J, with 19 bases between. The CDR3 spells CASSSRTALDTTQYF. The CDR3 DNA sequence: TGTGCCAGCAGTTCCAGGACAGCCTTAGACACGACCCAGTACTTC.

The chain uses TRBV30 and TRBJ2-3; the D gene is possibly TRBD1 (5 bases). This CDR3 has 14 residues. Germline loops: CDR1 GTSNPN, CDR2 SVGIG (reference sequence). The V end was cut by 0 bases, the J end by 2 bases, with 9 bases between. The CDR3 region is CAWSVQELTDTQYF. The CDR3 DNA reads TGTGCCTGGAGTGTACAGGAGCTCACAGATACGCAGTATTTT. Full variable domain (missing parts from reference TRBV30 and TRBJ2-3): SQTIHQWPATLVQPVGSPLSLECTVEGTSNPNLYWYRQAAGRGLQLLFYSVGIGQISSEVPQNLSASRPQDRQFILSSKKLLLSDSGFYLCAWSVQELTDTQYFGPGTRLTVL.